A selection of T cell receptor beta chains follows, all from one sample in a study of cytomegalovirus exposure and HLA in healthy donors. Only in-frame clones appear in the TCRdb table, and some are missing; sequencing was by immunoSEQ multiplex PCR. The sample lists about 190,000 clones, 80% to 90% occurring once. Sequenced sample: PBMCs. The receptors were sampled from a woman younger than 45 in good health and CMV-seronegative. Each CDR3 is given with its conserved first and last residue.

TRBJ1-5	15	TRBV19	CASSMPGQGYQPQHF
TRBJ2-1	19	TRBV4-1	CASSQLPGLAGGPNNEQFF
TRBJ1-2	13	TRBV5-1	CASSPGVNYGYTF
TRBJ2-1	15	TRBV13	CASSFPSGGANEQFF
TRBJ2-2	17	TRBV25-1	CASSSFSGTGGSGELFF
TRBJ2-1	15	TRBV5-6	CASSSDRGIYNEQFF
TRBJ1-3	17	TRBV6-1	CASSEWGAGPSGNTIYF
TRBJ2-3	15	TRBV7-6	CASSSLAGGTDTQYF
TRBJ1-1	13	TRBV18	CASSPPGRTEAFF
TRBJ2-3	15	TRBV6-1	CASSEFQRYTDTQYF
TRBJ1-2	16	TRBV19	CASSISPRTSAYGYTF
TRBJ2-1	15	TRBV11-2	CASRSRDRGHNEQFF
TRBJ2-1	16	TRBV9	CASSVLRTTSYNEQFF
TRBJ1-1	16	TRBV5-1	CASSSLGGTENTEAFF
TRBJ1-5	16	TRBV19	CASSLRQGAFNQPQHF
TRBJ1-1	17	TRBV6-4	CASSEEGRCRSGTEAFF
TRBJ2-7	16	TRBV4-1	CASSQDRASGIYEQYF
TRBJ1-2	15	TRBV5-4	CASSLELGQLYGYTF
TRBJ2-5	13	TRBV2	CASSGQDRETQYF
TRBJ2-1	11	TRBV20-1	CSPTGGNEQFF
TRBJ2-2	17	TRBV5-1	CASSLAVAGGFTGELFF
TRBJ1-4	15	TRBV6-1	CASSRGGGFLEKLFF
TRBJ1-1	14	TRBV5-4	CASSNDRANTEAFF
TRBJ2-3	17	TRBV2	CASSEEGQGVVTDTQYF
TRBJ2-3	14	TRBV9	CASSVVGAGDTQYF
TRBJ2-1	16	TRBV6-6	CASSYIAGASYNEQFF
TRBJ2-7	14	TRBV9	CASSETGGSYEQYF
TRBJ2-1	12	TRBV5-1	CASREGQGEQFF
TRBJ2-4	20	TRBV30	CAWSKPGQGALWRGKNIQYF
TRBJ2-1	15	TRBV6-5	CASSTTASSYNEQFF
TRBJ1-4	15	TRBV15	CATSLLQGTNEKLFF
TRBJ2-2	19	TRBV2	CASSEAGTSGGFFAGELFF
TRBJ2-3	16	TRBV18	CASSDLDRGQADTQYF
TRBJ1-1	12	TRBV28	CASLDMNTEAFF
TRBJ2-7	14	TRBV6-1	CASTGTGEGYEQYF
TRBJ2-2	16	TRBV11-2	CASSTRQGPDTGELFF
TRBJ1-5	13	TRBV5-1	CASSFSGVEPQHF
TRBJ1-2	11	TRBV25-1	CATGRGGGYTF
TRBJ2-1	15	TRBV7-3	CASSRDSSSYNEQFF
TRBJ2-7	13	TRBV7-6	CASSLGQNYEQYF
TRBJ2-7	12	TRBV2	CASSEQVYEQYF
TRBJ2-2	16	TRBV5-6	CASSFWAGWDTGELFF
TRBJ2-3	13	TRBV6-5	CASRSGSTDTQYF
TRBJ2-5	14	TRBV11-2	CASSLLLAGEAQYF
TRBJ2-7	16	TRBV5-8	CASSLGISSGPYEQYF
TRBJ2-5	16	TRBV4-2	CASSQAGEGGQETQYF
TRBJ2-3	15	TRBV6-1	CASSEAYRETDTQYF
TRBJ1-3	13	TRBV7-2	CASSLQSGNTIYF
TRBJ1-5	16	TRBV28	CASSLSSAFQVKPQHF
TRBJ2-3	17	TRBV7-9	CASSPRGLAGVGDTQYF
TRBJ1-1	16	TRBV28	CATKRLWTGMNTEAFF
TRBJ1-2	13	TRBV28	CATQGTTNYGYTF
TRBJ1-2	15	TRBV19	CASSIGWQGTGGYTF
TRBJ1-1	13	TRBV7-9	CASRPVMNTEAFF